The 16 T cell receptor beta chains presented below share a single source sample, sequenced in a study of cytomegalovirus exposure and HLA in healthy donors. Sequencing was performed with immunoSEQ multiplex PCR; in TCRdb, only in-frame clones are kept and a portion is missing. The sample yields over 100,000 clones, 85% to 90% seen once. The sequenced material came from PBMCs. The receptors originated from a woman aged 18-35 years in good health and CMV-seronegative.

The CDR3 region is CASSYLDRGSNEQFF. The DNA of the CDR3 is TGTGCCAGCAGTTATCTGGACAGGGGATCCAATGAGCAGTTCTTC. The chain joins TRBV6-6 to TRBJ2-1; 9 bases match TRBD1. The CDR3 is 15 residues long. V was pared by 3 bases and J by 6 bases, with 6 bases of the junction left unmatched. Per germline, CDR1 MNHNY and CDR2 SVGAGI (reference sequence).

V usage is TRBV6-1 and J usage is TRBJ1-1; tentative D call: TRBD1 (6 bases). Germline V CDR1 and CDR2: MNHNS, SASEGT. Trimming shortened V by 4 bases and J by 0 bases, and 12 bases separated the two germline ends. This CDR3 comprises 15 residues. CDR3 sequence reads: CASSVRTDMNTEAFF. In DNA form, the CDR3 reads TGTGCCAGCAGTGTAAGGACAGATATGAACACTGAAGCTTTCTTT.

This chain joins TRBV9 and TRBJ2-7; TRBD2 aligns across 8 bases. There are 16 residues in the CDR3. Germline CDR1 reads SGDLS; CDR2 reads YYNGEE. Germline trimming cut 2 bases from V and 3 bases from J; bases unmatched to any gene: 10. CDR3 coding DNA: TGTGCCAGCAGCGTCGACGGGGGGGAGCCCCACTACGAGCAGTACTTC. Translated, it gives CASSVDGGEPHYEQYF.

The V and J genes are TRBV13 and TRBJ2-7, with TRBD2 as a possible D gene (6 bases). Germline CDR1 reads PRHDT; CDR2 reads FYEKMQ (reference sequence). Trimming removed 1 base from V and 7 bases from J, with 14 bases in between. The CDR3 runs 14 residues. For the CDR3, the DNA is TGTGCCAGCAGCTTAGCGCAGGCCGGAGGGGAGCAGTACTTC. Protein: CASSLAQAGGEQYF.

The V gene is TRBV7-6, the J gene TRBJ1-1; 8 bases fit TRBD1. The CDR3 has 17 residues. CDR1 and CDR2 from the germline V gene are SGHVS and FNYEAQ. J lost 0 bases, V lost 4 bases, and 10 bases had no gene match. The CDR3 DNA reads as TGTGCCAGCAGCTCAACGTCCCAGGGGGCGATGAACACTGAAGCTTTCTTT. As protein: CASSSTSQGAMNTEAFF.

The V call is TRBV28, the J call TRBJ1-4; 7 nucleotides align to TRBD1. V shed 7 bases, J shed 10 bases, and the junction held 15 bases outside the gene matches. The CDR3 has 15 residues. Per the germline V gene, CDR1 is MDHEN and CDR2 is SYDVKM. The CDR3 nucleotides read TGTGCCAGCACTCTCCCCTATCGGGACAGTCCAAAACTGTTTTTT. Protein sequence: CASTLPYRDSPKLFF.

The chain is built from TRBV27 and TRBJ1-5, with D perhaps TRBD1 (5 bases). The CDR3 length is 13 residues. V lost 5 bases and J lost 7, with 12 bases in between. Germline CDR1 and CDR2: MNHEY and SMNVEV (reference sequence). The CDR3 loop is CASSSGAWQPQHF. In DNA form, the CDR3 reads TGTGCCAGCAGTAGCGGGGCGTGGCAGCCCCAGCATTTT.

The J gene is TRBJ1-5, the V gene TRBV28; possibly TRBD1 for D (5 bases). CDR3 length: 15 amino acids. V dropped 11 bases and J dropped 3 bases, with 20 bases sitting between them. Germline lookup yields CDR1 MDHEN and CDR2 SYDVKM. The CDR3 DNA is TGTGCCTCCAGTTTTCAGGGCCCCTTCAATCAGCCCCAGCATTTT. Protein: CASSFQGPFNQPQHF.

The genes are TRBV29-1 and TRBJ1-1; D not resolved. V was shortened by 0 bases and J by 5 bases, with 10 bases between the two germline ends. Germline CDR1 SQVTM, CDR2 ANQGSEA. CDR3 length equals 13 residues. The CDR3 here is CSVEDRRRTEAFF. The CDR3 nucleotides are TGCAGCGTTGAAGATCGTAGGAGGACTGAAGCTTTCTTT.

This clone was counted between two and nine times. This sequence joins TRBV29-1 and TRBJ1-1; D gene ambiguous. CDR1 is SQVTM and CDR2 is ANQGSEA in the germline V gene. CDR3 length equals 12 residues. The germline V and J ends were trimmed by 7 bases and 1 base, with 10 bases remaining between them. The CDR3: CSGRRQNTEAFF. CDR3 DNA: TGCAGCGGGAGGCGTCAGAACACTGAAGCTTTCTTT.

V gene TRBV19 combines with J gene TRBJ1-2; no clear D. The V gene's germline CDR1 is LNHDA and CDR2 SQIVND (reference sequence). With 3 bases removed from V and 3 bases from J, the gap between germline ends came to 5 bases. The length of the CDR3 is 12 residues. For the CDR3, the DNA is TGTGCCAGTAGTATCACGGACTATGGCTACACCTTC. Its translation: CASSITDYGYTF.

The chain recombines TRBV6-1 with TRBJ1-2, with 9 bases aligning to TRBD1. The CDR3 has 15 residues. V shed 6 bases, J shed 3 bases, and the junction held 8 bases outside the gene matches. Germline lookup yields CDR1 MNHNS and CDR2 SASEGT. In nucleotides, the CDR3 is TGTGCCAGCAGGGGGACAGGGCCCGCCGACTATGGCTACACCTTC. Its translation: CASRGTGPADYGYTF.

The V call is TRBV5-1, the J call TRBJ1-1, with unresolved D. CDR1 SGHRS and CDR2 YFSETQ come from the germline V gene. This CDR3 comprises 15 residues. V gave up 1 base and J gave up 3 bases, with 13 bases separating them. CDR3 nucleotide sequence: TGCGCCAGCAGCTTGTGGGGAGGAACGGACACTGAAGCTTTCTTT. Its protein product is CASSLWGGTDTEAFF.

The chain has TRBV6-1 and TRBJ1-2, with 9 bases aligning to TRBD1. J gave up 4 bases and V 8 bases, and 8 bases lay outside the gene matches. The CDR3 sequence is 14 residues long. Germline CDR1 and CDR2: MNHNS and SASEGT. The CDR3: CASGTGKIGYGYTF. The CDR3 nucleotides are TGTGCCAGCGGGACAGGGAAAATCGGCTATGGCTACACCTTC.

Notes on this clone: The sample carries other DNA sequences with the same CDR3. The chain carries TRBV18 and TRBJ1-3, with 10 nucleotides matching TRBD1. V shed 3 bases and J 4 bases; nucleotides not matched to a gene: 3. CDR3 length: 15 residues. From germline, CDR1 is KGHSH and CDR2 LQKENI. The CDR3 reads CASSPGTGAGNTIYF. CDR3 sequence (DNA): TGTGCCAGCTCACCTGGGACAGGGGCCGGAAACACCATATATTTT. The variable domain in full, with the rest retrieved from reference TRBV18 and TRBJ1-3, is NAGVMQNPRHLVRRRGQEARLRCSPMKGHSHVYWYRQLPEEGLKFMVYLQKENIIDESGMPKERFSAEFPKEGPSILRIQQVVRGDSAAYFCASSPGTGAGNTIYFGEGSWLTVV.

The chain is built from TRBV6-5 and TRBJ1-2; 7 bases are a match to TRBD1. The CDR3 has 14 residues. V lost 2 bases to trimming and J lost 8 bases; unmatched junction nucleotides: 8. Looked up from germline, CDR1 is MNHEY and CDR2 is SVGAGI. The CDR3 here is CASSYDPTGRGYTF. The CDR3 coding sequence is TGTGCCAGCAGTTACGACCCGACAGGGAGGGGCTACACCTTC.